A selection of T cell receptor beta chains follows, all from one sample in a study of blood T cell repertoires in COVID-19. This table comes from immunoSEQ multiplex PCR, and its TCRdb copy is limited to in-frame clones, with some not included. Of more than 350,000 clones in the sample, more than 70% were seen once. Sequencing was carried out using peripheral blood. The receptors derive from a woman in her twenties or thirties with COVID-19, enrolled during active disease. Each CDR3 is given with its conserved first and last residue. D genes are given only for firm matches. Clone size is stated in some rows and not others, as once, few, many or a class when expanded.

J gene: TRBJ1-6; D gene: TRBD1; V gene: TRBV5-1; clone size: .; CDR3 DNA: TGCGCCAGCAGCGGCCGGGACAGGGATAATTCACCCCTCCACTTT; CDR3 protein: CASSGRDRDNSPLHF
J gene: TRBJ1-1; D gene: .; V gene: TRBV11-3; clone size: .; CDR3 DNA: TGTGCCAGCAGCTTACGGGGTGGCGCTGAAGCTTTCTTT; CDR3 protein: CASSLRGGAEAFF
J gene: TRBJ2-1; D gene: .; V gene: TRBV18; clone size: .; CDR3 DNA: TGTGCCAGTTCTCAGGGCCACAATGAGCAGTTCTTC; CDR3 protein: CASSQGHNEQFF
J gene: TRBJ2-7; D gene: TRBD1; V gene: TRBV7-9; clone size: .; CDR3 DNA: TGTGCCAGCAGCTCGGACAGGGAAGGAATAAGCGAGCAGTACTTC; CDR3 protein: CASSSDREGISEQYF
J gene: TRBJ1-5; D gene: .; V gene: TRBV4-1; clone size: .; CDR3 DNA: TGCGCCAGCAGCCAAGAACAGGCCGCCAACCAGCCCCAGCATTTT; CDR3 protein: CASSQEQAANQPQHF
J gene: TRBJ2-3; D gene: .; V gene: TRBV5-1; clone size: .; CDR3 DNA: TGCGCCAGCAGCCCGTACACAGATACGCAGTATTTT; CDR3 protein: CASSPYTDTQYF
J gene: TRBJ2-7; D gene: .; V gene: TRBV5-5; clone size: .; CDR3 DNA: TGTGCCAGCAGCACAGGCTCCGAGCAGTACTTC; CDR3 protein: CASSTGSEQYF
J gene: TRBJ2-2; D gene: .; V gene: TRBV5-1; clone size: few; CDR3 DNA: TGCGCCAGCAGCTTGAATCGGGGGTACGGGGAGCTGTTTTTT; CDR3 protein: CASSLNRGYGELFF
J gene: TRBJ2-7; D gene: TRBD2; V gene: TRBV27; clone size: .; CDR3 DNA: TGTGCCAGCCTACCCGGGGGGGGAGCGGGAGTGCTCCACGAGCAGTACTTC; CDR3 protein: CASLPGGGAGVLHEQYF
J gene: TRBJ2-7; D gene: .; V gene: TRBV29-1; clone size: .; CDR3 DNA: TGCAACGTACGGGACACCCGAGCCTACGAGCAGTACTTC; CDR3 protein: CNVRDTRAYEQYF
J gene: TRBJ2-1; D gene: TRBD2; V gene: TRBV28; clone size: .; CDR3 DNA: TGTGCCAGCAGTCCCCCTAGCGGGGCAACCTACAATGAGCAGTTCTTC; CDR3 protein: CASSPPSGATYNEQFF
J gene: TRBJ2-7; D gene: .; V gene: TRBV4-1; clone size: .; CDR3 DNA: TGCGCCAGCAGCCAAGGGGAGTCCAACGAGCAGTACTTC; CDR3 protein: CASSQGESNEQYF
J gene: TRBJ1-5; D gene: .; V gene: TRBV2; clone size: few; CDR3 DNA: TGTGCCAGCAAGGAGGACAGTAGTCAGCCCCAGCATTTT; CDR3 protein: CASKEDSSQPQHF
J gene: TRBJ2-3; D gene: TRBD2; V gene: TRBV5-4; clone size: .; CDR3 DNA: TGTGCCAGCAGCCGAGCGGGAACTAGCACAGATACGCAGTATTTT; CDR3 protein: CASSRAGTSTDTQYF
J gene: TRBJ2-2; D gene: TRBD2; V gene: TRBV5-5; clone size: .; CDR3 DNA: TGTGCCAGCAGCTTTAGGCGGGAGAACCTCGGGGAGCTGTTTTTT; CDR3 protein: CASSFRRENLGELFF
J gene: TRBJ2-1; D gene: .; V gene: TRBV15; clone size: .; CDR3 DNA: TGTGCCACCAGCAGAGACAGGGGGGACGCGCCGTTCTTC; CDR3 protein: CATSRDRGDAPFF
J gene: TRBJ1-5; D gene: .; V gene: TRBV18; clone size: .; CDR3 DNA: TGTGCCAGCTCACCACGGGACCCGGGGGGCAATCAGCCCCAGCATTTT; CDR3 protein: CASSPRDPGGNQPQHF
J gene: TRBJ1-2; D gene: TRBD1; V gene: TRBV6-5; clone size: .; CDR3 DNA: TGTGCCAGCAGTTCGACAGGGCTTAGTGGCTACACCTTC; CDR3 protein: CASSSTGLSGYTF
J gene: TRBJ2-1; D gene: .; V gene: TRBV19; clone size: .; CDR3 DNA: TGTGCCAGTAGTGGGGTAGGGGGCAATGAGCAGTTCTTC; CDR3 protein: CASSGVGGNEQFF
J gene: TRBJ2-5; D gene: TRBD1; V gene: TRBV2; clone size: few; CDR3 DNA: TGTGCCAGCAGTGACCCGTCGACAGGGTCAATGGAGACCCAGTACTTC; CDR3 protein: CASSDPSTGSMETQYF
J gene: TRBJ2-5; D gene: .; V gene: TRBV3-1/TRBV3-2; clone size: .; CDR3 DNA: TGTGCCAGCAGCCCGACACCCCAAGAGACCCAGTACTTC; CDR3 protein: CASSPTPQETQYF
J gene: TRBJ1-6; D gene: .; V gene: TRBV7-2; clone size: .; CDR3 DNA: TGTGCCAGCAGCTTAAGTCAGATGAATTCACCCCTCCACTTT; CDR3 protein: CASSLSQMNSPLHF
J gene: TRBJ2-1; D gene: .; V gene: TRBV18; clone size: few; CDR3 DNA: TGTGCCAGCTCAATCGCCCGTACAGACCCCAATGAGCAGTTCTTC; CDR3 protein: CASSIARTDPNEQFF
J gene: TRBJ1-6; D gene: .; V gene: TRBV6-1; clone size: once; CDR3 DNA: TGTGCCAGCAGTGAAGTAGAGAGCTCCTATAATTCACCCCTCCACTTT; CDR3 protein: CASSEVESSYNSPLHF
J gene: TRBJ2-7; D gene: .; V gene: TRBV28; clone size: .; CDR3 DNA: TGTGCCAGCAGTCCCGTGGGGCCGACCTACGAGCAGTACTTC; CDR3 protein: CASSPVGPTYEQYF
J gene: TRBJ1-6; D gene: .; V gene: TRBV5-6; clone size: .; CDR3 DNA: TGTGCCAGCAGCTTTGGACGGGGCTCCTATAATTCACCCCTCCACTTT; CDR3 protein: CASSFGRGSYNSPLHF
J gene: TRBJ1-2; D gene: .; V gene: TRBV24-1; clone size: .; CDR3 DNA: TGTGCCACCAGTGATCCTCTCGGTGGCTACACCTTC; CDR3 protein: CATSDPLGGYTF
J gene: TRBJ2-2; D gene: .; V gene: TRBV5-4; clone size: few; CDR3 DNA: TGTGCCAGCAGCTTGGCCGGTAACAGGGCCGGGGAGCTGTTTTTT; CDR3 protein: CASSLAGNRAGELFF
J gene: TRBJ2-5; D gene: TRBD2; V gene: TRBV2; clone size: .; CDR3 DNA: TGTGCCAGCAGTGATGCTAGCGGGTCGGAGACCCAGTACTTC; CDR3 protein: CASSDASGSETQYF
J gene: TRBJ2-3; D gene: TRBD2; V gene: TRBV10-1; clone size: .; CDR3 DNA: TGCGCCAGCAGTGCTAGCGGGAGGGAGGCAGATACGCAGTATTTT; CDR3 protein: CASSASGREADTQYF
J gene: TRBJ2-3; D gene: TRBD1; V gene: TRBV7-9; clone size: .; CDR3 DNA: TGTGCCAGCAGCAGGACAGGCCTTAGCACAGATACGCAGTATTTT; CDR3 protein: CASSRTGLSTDTQYF
J gene: TRBJ1-5; D gene: .; V gene: TRBV27; clone size: .; CDR3 DNA: TGTGCCAGCAGTTGGGGAGATAGCAATCAGCCCCAGCATTTT; CDR3 protein: CASSWGDSNQPQHF
J gene: TRBJ2-7; D gene: .; V gene: TRBV30; clone size: .; CDR3 DNA: TGTGCCTGGAGGGCGGTAGGATTCTACGAGCAGTACTTC; CDR3 protein: CAWRAVGFYEQYF
J gene: TRBJ2-1; D gene: TRBD2; V gene: TRBV5-1; clone size: few; CDR3 DNA: TGCGCCAGCAGCTTGGAAGCGGGAGGGCCGGGGAACAATGAGCAGTTCTTC; CDR3 protein: CASSLEAGGPGNNEQFF
J gene: TRBJ2-7; D gene: TRBD1; V gene: TRBV24-1; clone size: .; CDR3 DNA: TGTGCCACCAGTGATTTGAGGTTCAGACAGGGGGCAAGTGAGCAGTACTTC; CDR3 protein: CATSDLRFRQGASEQYF
J gene: TRBJ2-1; D gene: .; V gene: TRBV15; clone size: .; CDR3 DNA: TGTGCCACCAGCATGACCGGGACTTCTTCCGATGAGCAGTTCTTC; CDR3 protein: CATSMTGTSSDEQFF
J gene: TRBJ1-1; D gene: .; V gene: TRBV20-1; clone size: .; CDR3 DNA: TGCAGTGCTTCACCAGACACTGAAGCTTTCTTT; CDR3 protein: CSASPDTEAFF
J gene: TRBJ2-7; D gene: TRBD2; V gene: TRBV6-6; clone size: .; CDR3 DNA: TGTGCCAGCAGGGCGGGAGGGGGATACGAGCAGTACTTC; CDR3 protein: CASRAGGGYEQYF
J gene: TRBJ2-5; D gene: .; V gene: TRBV5-4; clone size: .; CDR3 DNA: TGTGCCAGCAGCTTGGGGCAGCAAGAGACCCAGTACTTC; CDR3 protein: CASSLGQQETQYF
J gene: TRBJ2-3; D gene: TRBD2; V gene: TRBV6-1; clone size: .; CDR3 DNA: TGTGCCAGCAGTGAAGATGGCGGGGGACCCACAGATACGCAGTATTTT; CDR3 protein: CASSEDGGGPTDTQYF
J gene: TRBJ1-2; D gene: .; V gene: TRBV18; clone size: .; CDR3 DNA: TGTGCCAGCTCACGTCTGACGACAGGAGATTATGGCTACACCTTC; CDR3 protein: CASSRLTTGDYGYTF
J gene: TRBJ2-7; D gene: TRBD1; V gene: TRBV29-1; clone size: .; CDR3 DNA: TGCAGCGTTGGGGACAGCCTGCCCTCTTCTCAGTACTTC; CDR3 protein: CSVGDSLPSSQYF
J gene: TRBJ1-5; D gene: .; V gene: TRBV19; clone size: .; CDR3 DNA: TGTGCCAGTAGTATAGGTAGATTTAGCAATCAGCCCCAGCATTTT; CDR3 protein: CASSIGRFSNQPQHF
J gene: TRBJ2-5; D gene: .; V gene: TRBV6-6; clone size: .; CDR3 DNA: TGTGCCAGCAGTGACGCGGGACGAGCGGGAGAGACCCAGTACTTC; CDR3 protein: CASSDAGRAGETQYF
J gene: TRBJ2-7; D gene: TRBD2; V gene: TRBV4-1; clone size: .; CDR3 DNA: TGCGCCAGCAGCCAAGAAAGCGGGAGGGCCAGTTACGAGCAGTACTTC; CDR3 protein: CASSQESGRASYEQYF
J gene: TRBJ1-3; D gene: TRBD1; V gene: TRBV29-1; clone size: .; CDR3 DNA: TGCAGCGTTGACAAGGGGGCAAGTGGAAACACCATATATTTT; CDR3 protein: CSVDKGASGNTIYF
J gene: TRBJ2-1; D gene: TRBD2; V gene: TRBV7-9; clone size: .; CDR3 DNA: TGTGCCAGCAGCGTAGGAGGCTCGGGACTAGCGGTTAACAATGAGCAGTTCTTC; CDR3 protein: CASSVGGSGLAVNNEQFF
J gene: TRBJ1-1; D gene: .; V gene: TRBV9; clone size: .; CDR3 DNA: TGTGCCAGCAGCGACCTACCGCAGGCCGAAGCTTTCTTT; CDR3 protein: CASSDLPQAEAFF
J gene: TRBJ2-4; D gene: TRBD1; V gene: TRBV2; clone size: .; CDR3 DNA: TGTGCCAGCAGAGGACAGGCGCTAGCCAAAAACATTCAGTACTTC; CDR3 protein: CASRGQALAKNIQYF
J gene: TRBJ2-2; D gene: .; V gene: TRBV7-2; clone size: .; CDR3 DNA: TGTGCCAGCAGCCAACCGGGACATTACACCGGGGAGCTGTTTTTT; CDR3 protein: CASSQPGHYTGELFF
J gene: TRBJ1-5; D gene: TRBD1; V gene: TRBV2; clone size: .; CDR3 DNA: TGTGCCAGCAGTGCGACAGGGAGGCAGTGGCATTTT; CDR3 protein: CASSATGRQWHF
J gene: TRBJ1-4; D gene: .; V gene: TRBV4-3; clone size: many; CDR3 DNA: TGCGCCAGCAGCCAAGATTATTTCGGAAAACTGTTTTTT; CDR3 protein: CASSQDYFGKLFF
J gene: TRBJ1-3; D gene: .; V gene: TRBV5-6; clone size: .; CDR3 DNA: TGTGCCAGCAGCTTGCCCCCACAGACTAACTCTGGAAACACCATATATTTT; CDR3 protein: CASSLPPQTNSGNTIYF
J gene: TRBJ1-3; D gene: .; V gene: TRBV4-1; clone size: .; CDR3 DNA: TGCGCCAGCAGCCAAGATAGGGGAACTGGAAACACCATATATTTT; CDR3 protein: CASSQDRGTGNTIYF
J gene: TRBJ1-2; D gene: TRBD1; V gene: TRBV5-1; clone size: .; CDR3 DNA: TGCGCCAGCAGCTTGGAGGGGGCAGCAAGCTATGGCTACACCTTC; CDR3 protein: CASSLEGAASYGYTF